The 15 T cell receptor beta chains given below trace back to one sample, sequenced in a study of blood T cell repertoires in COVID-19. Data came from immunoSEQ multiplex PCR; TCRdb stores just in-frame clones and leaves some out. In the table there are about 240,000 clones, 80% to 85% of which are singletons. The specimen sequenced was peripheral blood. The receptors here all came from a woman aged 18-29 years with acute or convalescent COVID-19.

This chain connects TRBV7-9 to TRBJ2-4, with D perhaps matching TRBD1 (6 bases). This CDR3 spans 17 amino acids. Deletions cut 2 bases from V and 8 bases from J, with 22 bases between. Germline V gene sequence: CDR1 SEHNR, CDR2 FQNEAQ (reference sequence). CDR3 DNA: TGTGCCAGCAGCTTAACCCCCCCCTACAGGGATATTCACATTCAGTACTTC. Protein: CASSLTPPYRDIHIQYF.

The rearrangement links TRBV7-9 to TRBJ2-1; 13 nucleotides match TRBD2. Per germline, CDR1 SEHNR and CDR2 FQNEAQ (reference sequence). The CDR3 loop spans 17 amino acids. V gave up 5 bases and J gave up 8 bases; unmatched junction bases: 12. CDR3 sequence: CASSLSTSGGNGDEQFF. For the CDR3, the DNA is TGTGCCAGCAGCCTATCGACTAGCGGGGGGAACGGCGATGAGCAGTTCTTC.

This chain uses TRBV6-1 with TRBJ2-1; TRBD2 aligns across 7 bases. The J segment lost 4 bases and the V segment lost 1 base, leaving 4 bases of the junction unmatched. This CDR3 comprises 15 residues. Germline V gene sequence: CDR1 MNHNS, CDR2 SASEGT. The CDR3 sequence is CASSEESSGYNEQFF. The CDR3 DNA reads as TGTGCCAGCAGTGAAGAGTCTAGCGGATACAATGAGCAGTTCTTC.

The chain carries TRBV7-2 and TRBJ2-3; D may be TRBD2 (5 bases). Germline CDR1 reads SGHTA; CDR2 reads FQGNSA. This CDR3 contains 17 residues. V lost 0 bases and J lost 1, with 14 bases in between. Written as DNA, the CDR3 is TGTGCCAGCAGCTTAGCGCCTTACGGAGGCGGCACAGATACGCAGTATTTT. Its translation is CASSLAPYGGGTDTQYF.

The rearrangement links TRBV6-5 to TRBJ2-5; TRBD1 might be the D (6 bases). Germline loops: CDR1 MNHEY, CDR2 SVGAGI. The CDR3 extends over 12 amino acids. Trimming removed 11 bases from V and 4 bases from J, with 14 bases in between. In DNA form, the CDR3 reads TGTGCCGCAGGGGAGATTCGAGAGACCCAGTACTTC. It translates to CAAGEIRETQYF.

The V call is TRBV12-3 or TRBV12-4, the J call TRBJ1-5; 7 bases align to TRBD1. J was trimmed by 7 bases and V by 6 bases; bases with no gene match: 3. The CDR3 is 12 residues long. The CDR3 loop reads CASRTGLQPQHF. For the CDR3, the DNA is TGTGCCAGCAGGACAGGGCTCCAGCCCCAGCATTTT.

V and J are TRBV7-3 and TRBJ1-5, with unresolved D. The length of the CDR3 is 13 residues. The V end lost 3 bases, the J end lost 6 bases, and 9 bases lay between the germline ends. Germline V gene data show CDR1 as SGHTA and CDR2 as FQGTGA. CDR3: CASSFDLGQPQHF. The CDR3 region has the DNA TGTGCCAGCAGCTTTGACTTAGGTCAGCCCCAGCATTTT.

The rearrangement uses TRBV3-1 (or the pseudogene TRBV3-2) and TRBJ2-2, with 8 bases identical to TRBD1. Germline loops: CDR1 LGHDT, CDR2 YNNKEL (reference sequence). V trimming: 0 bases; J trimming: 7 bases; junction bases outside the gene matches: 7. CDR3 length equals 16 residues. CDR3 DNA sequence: TGTGCCAGCAGCCAAGAGGCCAGGGGGCTGGACGGGGAGCTGTTTTTT. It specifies CASSQEARGLDGELFF.

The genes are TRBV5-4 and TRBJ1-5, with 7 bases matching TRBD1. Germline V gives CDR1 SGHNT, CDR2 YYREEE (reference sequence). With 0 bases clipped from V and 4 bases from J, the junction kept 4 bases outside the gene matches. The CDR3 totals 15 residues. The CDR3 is CASSLAPTGNQPQHF. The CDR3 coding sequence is TGTGCCAGCAGCTTGGCCCCGACAGGGAATCAGCCCCAGCATTTT.

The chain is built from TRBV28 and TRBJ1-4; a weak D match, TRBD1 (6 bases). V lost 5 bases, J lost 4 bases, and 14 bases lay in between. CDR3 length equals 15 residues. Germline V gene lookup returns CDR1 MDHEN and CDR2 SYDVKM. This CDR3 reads CASSPHRALNEKLFF. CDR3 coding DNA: TGTGCCAGCAGTCCTCACAGGGCCCTTAATGAAAAACTGTTTTTT.

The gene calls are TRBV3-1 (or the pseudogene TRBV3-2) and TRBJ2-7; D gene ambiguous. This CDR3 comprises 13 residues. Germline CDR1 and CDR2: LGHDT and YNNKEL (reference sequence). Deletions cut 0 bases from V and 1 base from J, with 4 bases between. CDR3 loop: CASSQDRSYEQYF. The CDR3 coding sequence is TGTGCCAGCAGCCAAGACAGGTCCTACGAGCAGTACTTC.

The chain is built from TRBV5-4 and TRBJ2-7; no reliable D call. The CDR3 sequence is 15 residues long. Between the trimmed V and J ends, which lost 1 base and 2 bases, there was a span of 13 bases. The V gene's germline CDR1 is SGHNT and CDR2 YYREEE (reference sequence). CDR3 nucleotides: TGTGCCAGCAGCTTGTCTGGGCGACCCACCTACGAGCAGTACTTC. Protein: CASSLSGRPTYEQYF.

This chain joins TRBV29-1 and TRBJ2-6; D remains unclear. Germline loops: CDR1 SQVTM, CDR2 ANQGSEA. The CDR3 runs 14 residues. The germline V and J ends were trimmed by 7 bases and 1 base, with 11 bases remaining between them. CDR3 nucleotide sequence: TGCAGCGCCTACAGTGATTCTGGGGCCAACGTCCTGACTTTC. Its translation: CSAYSDSGANVLTF.

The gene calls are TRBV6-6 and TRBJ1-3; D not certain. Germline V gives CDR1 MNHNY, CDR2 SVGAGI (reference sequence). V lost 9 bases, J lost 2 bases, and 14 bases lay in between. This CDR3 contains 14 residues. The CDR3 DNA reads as TGTGCCAGAACTCTTCGCGGAGCTGGAAACACCATATATTTT. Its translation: CARTLRGAGNTIYF.

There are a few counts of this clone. CDR3 loop: CASSQSTGSSYNEQFF. In nucleotides, the CDR3 is TGCGCCAGCAGCCAATCGACAGGTAGCTCCTACAATGAGCAGTTCTTC. The V gene is TRBV4-3, the J gene TRBJ2-1; a possible D gene is TRBD1 (6 bases). The V end was cut by 2 bases, the J end by 0 bases, with 11 bases between. This CDR3 comprises 16 residues. CDR1 is LGHNA, CDR2 YSLEER, per germline.